This record covers a single T cell receptor (beta chain). Its specificity is unknown. These data originate in a study of cytomegalovirus exposure and HLA in healthy donors. The study's findings and limits: Follow-up analysis found HLA locus-dependent TCR association rates, highest for DRB1 and lowest for HLA-C. CMV antigen specificity of three CMV-associated chains was confirmed in vitro. Associated with HLA alleles at 0.05 false discovery rate in a later analysis were about 17,000 TCR beta sequences.

Both 60 Vbeta primers and 13 Jbeta primers went into the PCR. Measured with immunoSEQ multiplex PCR; TCRdb has only the in-frame clones, and not every one. This sample carries roughly 120,000 clones, 8% to 9.5% of them seen once, and the ten largest clones take 4.5% to 7%. There are 12 residues in the CDR3. The V gene's germline CDR1 is MNHNY and CDR2 SVGAGI (reference sequence). V was clipped by 5 bases and J by 6 bases; unmatched bases: 2. The chain recombines TRBV6-6 with TRBJ1-2, with 8 bases that match TRBD1. What was sequenced was PBMCs. This sequence was found in a man aged 40-55 years in good health and CMV-seronegative. The CDR3: CASSGGQDGYTF. CDR3 nucleotides: TGTGCCAGCAGTGGGGGACAGGATGGCTACACCTTC.